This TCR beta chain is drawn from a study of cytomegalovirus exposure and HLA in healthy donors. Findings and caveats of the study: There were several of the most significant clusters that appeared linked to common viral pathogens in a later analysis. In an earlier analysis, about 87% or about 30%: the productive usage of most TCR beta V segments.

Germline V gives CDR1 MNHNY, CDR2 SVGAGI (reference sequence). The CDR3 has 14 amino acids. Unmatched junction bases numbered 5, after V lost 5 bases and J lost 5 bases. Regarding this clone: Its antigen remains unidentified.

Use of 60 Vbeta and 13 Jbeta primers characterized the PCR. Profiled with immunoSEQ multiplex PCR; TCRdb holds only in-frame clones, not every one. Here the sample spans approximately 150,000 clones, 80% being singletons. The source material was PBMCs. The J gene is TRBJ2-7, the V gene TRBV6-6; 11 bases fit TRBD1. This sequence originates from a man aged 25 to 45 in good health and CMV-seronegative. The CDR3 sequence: CASSKGQGEDEQYF. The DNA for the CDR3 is TGTGCCAGCAGTAAGGGACAGGGGGAAGACGAGCAGTACTTC.